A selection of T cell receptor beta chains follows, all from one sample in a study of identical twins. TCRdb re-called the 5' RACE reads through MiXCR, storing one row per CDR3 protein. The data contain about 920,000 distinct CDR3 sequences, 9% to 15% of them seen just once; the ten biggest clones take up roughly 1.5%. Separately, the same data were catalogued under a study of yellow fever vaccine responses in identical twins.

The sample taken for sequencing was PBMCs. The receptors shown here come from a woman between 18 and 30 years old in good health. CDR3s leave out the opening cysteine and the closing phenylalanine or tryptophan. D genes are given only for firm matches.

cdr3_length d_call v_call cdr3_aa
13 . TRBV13 ASSPGLSSFNEQF
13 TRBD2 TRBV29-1 SVGVAGGRAGELF
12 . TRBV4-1 ASSHQGASRAKF
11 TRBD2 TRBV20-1 SAPTSGGKTQY
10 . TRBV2 ASSPARNEQY
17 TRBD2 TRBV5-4 ASSLEFMAGDSEDNEQF
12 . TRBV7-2 ASSIYAGKQPQH
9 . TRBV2 ASRDNAEAF
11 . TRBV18 ASSPTERETQY
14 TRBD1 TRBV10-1 ASSDPGTGGTNEQF
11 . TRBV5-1 ASKTENTGELF
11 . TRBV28 ASSKAANQPQH
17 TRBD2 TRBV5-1 ASSPYLGLAGATYNEQF
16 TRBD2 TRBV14 ASSRTSGTRGYQETQY
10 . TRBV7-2 ASSLPAKEQY
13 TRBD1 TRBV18 ASSPPGQNPETQY
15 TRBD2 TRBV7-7 ASSSLLAGVWQETQY
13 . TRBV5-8 ASSRTWTVNTEAF
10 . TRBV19 ASVGGANVLT
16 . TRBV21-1 ASSGGAHAAGKEETQY
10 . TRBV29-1 SVSPGWNEQF
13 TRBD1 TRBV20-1 SATLGTGVPYEQY
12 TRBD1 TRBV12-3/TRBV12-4 ASTTGTGHQPQH
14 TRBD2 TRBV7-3 ASSLGSSGPTGELF
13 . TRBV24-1 ATQRGGSRTGELF
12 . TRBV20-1 SARQGDGGDTQY
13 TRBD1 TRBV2 ASSVITGGGYGYT
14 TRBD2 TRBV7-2 ASSMRTSGRRHEQY
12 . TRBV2 ASSAGSAKYEQY
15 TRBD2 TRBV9 ASSLTRSGTNTGELF
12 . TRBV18 ASSPLGESYEQY
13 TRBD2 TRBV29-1 SVARLAGNTGELF
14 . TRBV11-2 ASSPIGVSALNEQF
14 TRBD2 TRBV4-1 ASSQAGSGGVDTQY
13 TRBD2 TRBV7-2 ASSYSGNYHNEQF
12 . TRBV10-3 AIHGGPMAGELF
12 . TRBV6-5 ASSYGATQETQY
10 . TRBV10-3 AISESDYEQY
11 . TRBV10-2 ASTDRDIYGYT
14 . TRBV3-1 ASSHGGLLGTDTQY
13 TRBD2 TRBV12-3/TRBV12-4 ASSYSGSGGYEQY